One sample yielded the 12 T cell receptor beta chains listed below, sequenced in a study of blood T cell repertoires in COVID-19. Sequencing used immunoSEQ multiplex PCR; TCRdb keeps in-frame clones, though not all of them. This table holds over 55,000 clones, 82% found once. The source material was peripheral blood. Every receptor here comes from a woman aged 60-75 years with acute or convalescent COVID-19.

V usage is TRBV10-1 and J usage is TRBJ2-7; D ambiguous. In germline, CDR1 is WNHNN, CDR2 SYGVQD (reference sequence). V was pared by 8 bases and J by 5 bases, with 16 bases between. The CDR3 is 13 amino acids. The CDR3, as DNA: TGCGCCAGCCTCGTTAAGCGTCGAAACGAGCAGTACTTC. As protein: CASLVKRRNEQYF.

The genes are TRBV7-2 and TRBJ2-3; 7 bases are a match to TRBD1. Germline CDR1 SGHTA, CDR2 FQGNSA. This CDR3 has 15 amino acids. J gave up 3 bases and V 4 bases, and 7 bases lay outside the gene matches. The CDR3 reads CASSSPRTGTDTQYF. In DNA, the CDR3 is TGTGCCAGCAGCTCCCCTCGGACAGGAACAGATACGCAGTATTTT.

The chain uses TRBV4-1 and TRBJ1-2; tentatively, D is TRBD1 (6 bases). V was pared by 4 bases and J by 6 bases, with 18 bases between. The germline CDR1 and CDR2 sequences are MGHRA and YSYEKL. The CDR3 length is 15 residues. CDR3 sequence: CASSPGPGTKDGYTF. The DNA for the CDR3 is TGCGCCAGCAGCCCCGGCCCGGGGACAAAAGATGGCTACACCTTC.

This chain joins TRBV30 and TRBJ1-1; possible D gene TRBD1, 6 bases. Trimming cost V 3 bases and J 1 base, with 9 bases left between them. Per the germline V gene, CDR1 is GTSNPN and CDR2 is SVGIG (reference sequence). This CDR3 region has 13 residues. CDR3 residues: CAWSEGQNTEAFF. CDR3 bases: TGTGCCTGGAGCGAGGGACAGAACACTGAAGCTTTCTTT.

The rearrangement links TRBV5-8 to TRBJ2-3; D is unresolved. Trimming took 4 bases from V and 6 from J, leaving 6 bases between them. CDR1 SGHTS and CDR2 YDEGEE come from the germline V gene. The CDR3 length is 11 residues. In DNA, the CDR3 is TGTGCCAGCAGCCCCCGGGATACGCAGTATTTT. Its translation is CASSPRDTQYF.

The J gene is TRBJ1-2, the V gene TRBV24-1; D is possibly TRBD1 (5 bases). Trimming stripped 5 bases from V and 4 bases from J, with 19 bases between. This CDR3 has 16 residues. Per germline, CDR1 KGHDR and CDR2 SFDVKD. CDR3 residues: CATSGSREATFYGYTF. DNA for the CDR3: TGTGCCACCAGTGGATCCAGGGAGGCGACCTTCTATGGCTACACCTTC.

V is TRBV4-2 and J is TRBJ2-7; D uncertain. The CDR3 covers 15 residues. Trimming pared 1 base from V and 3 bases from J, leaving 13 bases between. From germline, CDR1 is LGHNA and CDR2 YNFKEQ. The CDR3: CASSQGSAKVYEQYF. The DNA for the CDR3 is TGTGCCAGCAGCCAAGGCTCAGCGAAGGTCTACGAGCAGTACTTC.

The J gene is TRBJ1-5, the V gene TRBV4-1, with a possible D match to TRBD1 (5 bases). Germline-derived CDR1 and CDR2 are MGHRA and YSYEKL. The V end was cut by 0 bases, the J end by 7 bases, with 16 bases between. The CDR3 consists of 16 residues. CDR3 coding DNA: TGCGCCAGCAGCCAAGAGGTTGGGGGGGTGGGGCAGCCCCAGCATTTT. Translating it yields CASSQEVGGVGQPQHF.

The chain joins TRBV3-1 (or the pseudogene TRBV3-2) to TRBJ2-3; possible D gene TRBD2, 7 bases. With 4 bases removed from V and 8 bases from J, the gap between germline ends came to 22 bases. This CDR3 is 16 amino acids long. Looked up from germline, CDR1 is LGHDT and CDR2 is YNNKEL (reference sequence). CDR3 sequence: CASSLLSGRGAVTQYF. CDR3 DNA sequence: TGTGCCAGCAGCCTCCTCTCGGGCCGGGGGGCCGTTACGCAGTATTTT.

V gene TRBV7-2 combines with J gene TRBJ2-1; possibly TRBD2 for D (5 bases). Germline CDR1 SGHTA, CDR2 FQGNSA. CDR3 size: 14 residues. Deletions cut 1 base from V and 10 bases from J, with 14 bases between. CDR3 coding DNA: TGTGCCAGCAGCTTAGGGTGGAGGTATGGAGAGCAGTTCTTC. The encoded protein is CASSLGWRYGEQFF. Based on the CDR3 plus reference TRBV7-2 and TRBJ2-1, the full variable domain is GAGVSQSPSNKVTEKGKDVELRCDPISGHTALYWYRQSLGQGLEFLIYFQGNSAPDKSGLPSDRFSAERTGGSVSTLTIQRTQQEDSAVYLCASSLGWRYGEQFFGPGTRLTVL.

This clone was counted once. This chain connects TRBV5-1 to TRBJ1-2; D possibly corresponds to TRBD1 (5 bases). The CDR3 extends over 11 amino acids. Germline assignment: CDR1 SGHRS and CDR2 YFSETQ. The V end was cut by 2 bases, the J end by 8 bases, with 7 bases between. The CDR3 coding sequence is TGCGCCAGCAGCTTTCAGGGAGGCTACACCTTC. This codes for CASSFQGGYTF.

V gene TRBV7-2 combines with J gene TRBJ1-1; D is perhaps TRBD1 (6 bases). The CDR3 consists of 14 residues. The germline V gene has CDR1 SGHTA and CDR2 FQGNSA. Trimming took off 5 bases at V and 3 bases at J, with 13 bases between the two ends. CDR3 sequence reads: CASSQIQGDTEAFF. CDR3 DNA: TGTGCCAGCAGCCAAATACAGGGTGACACTGAAGCTTTCTTT.